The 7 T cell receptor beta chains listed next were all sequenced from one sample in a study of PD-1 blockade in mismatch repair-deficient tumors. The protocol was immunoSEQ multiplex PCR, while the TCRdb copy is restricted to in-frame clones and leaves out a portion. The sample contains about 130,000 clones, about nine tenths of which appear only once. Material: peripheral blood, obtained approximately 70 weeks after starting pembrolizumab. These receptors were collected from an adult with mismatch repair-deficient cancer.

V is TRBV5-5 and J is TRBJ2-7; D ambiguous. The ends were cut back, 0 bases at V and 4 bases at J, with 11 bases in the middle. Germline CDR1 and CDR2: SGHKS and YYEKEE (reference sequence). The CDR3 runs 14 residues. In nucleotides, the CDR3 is TGTGCCAGCAGCTTGGCCGGTGGGCATTACGAGCAGTACTTC. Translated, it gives CASSLAGGHYEQYF.

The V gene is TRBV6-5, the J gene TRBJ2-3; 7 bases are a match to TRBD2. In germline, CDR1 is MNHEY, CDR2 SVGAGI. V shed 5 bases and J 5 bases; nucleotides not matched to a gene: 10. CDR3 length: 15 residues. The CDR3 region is CASSPAGRRGDTQYF. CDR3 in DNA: TGTGCCAGCAGTCCAGCGGGACGTAGGGGAGATACGCAGTATTTT.

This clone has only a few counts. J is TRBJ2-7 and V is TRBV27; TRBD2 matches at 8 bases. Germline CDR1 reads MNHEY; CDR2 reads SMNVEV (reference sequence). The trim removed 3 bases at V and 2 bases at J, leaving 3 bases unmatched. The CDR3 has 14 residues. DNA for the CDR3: TGTGCCAGCAGTTTGTCGGGAGGGCCCTACGAGCAGTACTTC. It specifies CASSLSGGPYEQYF.

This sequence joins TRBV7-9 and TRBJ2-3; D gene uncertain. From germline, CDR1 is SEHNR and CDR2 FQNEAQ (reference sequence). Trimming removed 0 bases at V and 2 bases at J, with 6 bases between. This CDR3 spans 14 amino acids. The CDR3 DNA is TGTGCCAGCAGCTTAGCAGGTCCCACAGATACGCAGTATTTT. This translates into CASSLAGPTDTQYF.

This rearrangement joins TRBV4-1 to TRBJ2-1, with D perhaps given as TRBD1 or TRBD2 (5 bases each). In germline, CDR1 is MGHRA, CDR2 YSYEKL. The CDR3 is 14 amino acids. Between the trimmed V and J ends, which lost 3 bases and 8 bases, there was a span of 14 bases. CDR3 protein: CASSHRDPSYEQFF. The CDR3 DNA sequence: TGCGCCAGCAGCCACCGGGACCCGAGCTATGAGCAGTTCTTC.

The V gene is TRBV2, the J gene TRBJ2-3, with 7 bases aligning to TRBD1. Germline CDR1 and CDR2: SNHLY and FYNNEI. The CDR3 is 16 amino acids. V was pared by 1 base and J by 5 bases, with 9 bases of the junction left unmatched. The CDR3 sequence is CASSEVGQGVRDTQYF. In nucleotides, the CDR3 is TGTGCCAGCAGTGAAGTGGGCCAGGGGGTTAGAGATACGCAGTATTTT.

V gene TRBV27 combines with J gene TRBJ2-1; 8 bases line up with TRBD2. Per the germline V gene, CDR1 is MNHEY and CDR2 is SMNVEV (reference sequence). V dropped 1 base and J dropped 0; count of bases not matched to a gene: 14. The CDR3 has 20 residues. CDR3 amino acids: CASSLWVERERSSSYNEQFF. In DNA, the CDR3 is TGTGCCAGCAGTTTATGGGTCGAGCGGGAGCGCTCTAGCTCCTACAATGAGCAGTTCTTC.